The 13 T cell receptor beta chains below all came from one sample that was sequenced in a study of blood T cell repertoires in COVID-19. TCRdb's table, derived via immunoSEQ multiplex PCR, lists solely in-frame clones and lacks some. In the table there are 200,000 to 300,000 clones, 85% to 90% of which are singletons. Sample: PBMCs or T cells enriched from blood (not recorded which). The receptors were sampled from a man aged 40-50 years who had recovered from COVID-19.

This clone has a single count. The genes are TRBV18 and TRBJ1-2; 12 bases fit TRBD1. The CDR3 loop spans 16 amino acids. V gave up 2 bases and J gave up 8 bases; unmatched junction bases: 9. Germline V lookup: CDR1 KGHSH, CDR2 LQKENI. Written as DNA, the CDR3 is TGTGCCAGCTCACCAGACCGGGACAGGGGGCCATGGGGCTACACCTTC. Residues: CASSPDRDRGPWGYTF.

Of note for this clone: Other DNA variants within this sample encode the same CDR3. This chain uses TRBV7-3 with TRBJ1-1; 8 bases are shared with TRBD1. Per the germline V gene, CDR1 is SGHTA and CDR2 is FQGTGA. The CDR3 runs 14 residues. With V trimmed by 2 bases and J by 1 base, 0 bases remained unmatched. CDR3 in amino acids: CASSLDRGNTEAFF. The CDR3 DNA reads as TGTGCCAGCAGCTTAGACAGGGGGAACACTGAAGCTTTCTTT.

In its sample, this clone was seen many times. This sequence joins TRBV19 and TRBJ2-7, with D possibly being TRBD2 (6 bases). Germline lookup yields CDR1 LNHDA and CDR2 SQIVND (reference sequence). With 5 bases removed from V and 6 bases from J, the gap between germline ends came to 14 bases. The CDR3 is made up of 13 amino acids. The CDR3 DNA sequence: TGTGCCAGTAGTCCCACGCGGGATTCCGAGCAGTACTTC. It encodes CASSPTRDSEQYF. Full variable domain (missing parts from reference TRBV19 and TRBJ2-7): DGGITQSPKYLFRKEGQNVTLSCEQNLNHDAMYWYRQDPGQGLRLIYYSQIVNDFQKGDIAEGYSVSREKKESFPLTVTSAQKNPTAFYLCASSPTRDSEQYFGPGTRLTVT.

V gene TRBV6-6 combines with J gene TRBJ1-4; 8 nucleotides line up with TRBD1. J lost 0 bases, V lost 5 bases, and 14 bases had no gene match. Germline CDR1 MNHNY, CDR2 SVGAGI (reference sequence). This CDR3 spans 19 amino acids. The CDR3 region has the DNA TGTGCCAGCAGTCGAACCCGGACAGGGAAACTATCAACTAATGAAAAACTGTTTTTT. It translates to CASSRTRTGKLSTNEKLFF.

This clone turned up a few times. The chain employs TRBV29-1 and TRBJ1-1; 9 positions match TRBD1. V was pared by 8 bases and J by 1 base, with 5 bases of the junction left unmatched. The CDR3 runs to 13 residues. Looked up from germline, CDR1 is SQVTM and CDR2 is ANQGSEA. CDR3 amino acids: CSFRTGENTEAFF. In nucleotides, the CDR3 is TGCAGCTTTCGGACAGGGGAGAACACTGAAGCTTTCTTT.

V usage is TRBV30 and J usage is TRBJ2-3, with 10 bases matching TRBD1. Looked up from germline, CDR1 is GTSNPN and CDR2 is SVGIG (reference sequence). After removal of 5 bases from V and 4 bases from J, the junction contained 6 bases not matched to a gene. The length of the CDR3 is 14 residues. CDR3 residues: CAWRDRGSPDTQYF. CDR3 sequence (DNA): TGTGCCTGGCGGGACAGGGGAAGTCCAGATACGCAGTATTTT.

The rearrangement links TRBV5-6 to TRBJ1-4; D unresolved. Trimming removed 2 bases at V and 8 bases at J, with 10 bases between. The CDR3 has 13 residues. CDR1 is SGHDT, CDR2 YYEEEE, per germline. As DNA, the CDR3 is TGTGCCAGCAGCTTAACCACGAGGGAAAAACTGTTTTTT. This gives the protein CASSLTTREKLFF.

The rearrangement links TRBV4-2 to TRBJ2-5; 9 bases line up with TRBD2. With 4 bases clipped from V and 0 bases from J, the junction kept 18 bases outside the gene matches. Per the germline V gene, CDR1 is LGHNA and CDR2 is YNFKEQ. This CDR3 spans 20 amino acids. DNA of the CDR3: TGTGCCAGCAGCCGACACTTGGGCGCGGGGGGGCCGTTGTACCAAGAGACCCAGTACTTC. The encoded protein is CASSRHLGAGGPLYQETQYF.

V is TRBV5-8 and J is TRBJ1-5, with TRBD1 identical over 10 bases. V lost 4 bases and J lost 7; bases outside the gene matches: 8. Germline V lookup: CDR1 SGHTS, CDR2 YDEGEE. This CDR3 has 15 amino acids. This CDR3 reads CASSVGTGVEQPQHF. The CDR3 coding sequence is TGTGCCAGCAGCGTGGGGACAGGGGTGGAACAGCCCCAGCATTTT. Using reference TRBV5-8 and TRBJ1-5 for the parts outside the CDR3, the full variable domain is EAGVTQSPTHLIKTRGQQATLRCSPISGHTSVYWYQQALGLGLQFLLWYDEGEERNRGNFPPRFSGRQFPNYSSELNVNALELEDSALYLCASSVGTGVEQPQHFGDGTRLSIL.

V gene TRBV7-9 combines with J gene TRBJ2-7; 8 bases agree with TRBD2. CDR3 length equals 13 residues. The V and J ends lost 4 bases and 3 bases, in that order; junction bases with no gene match: 2. Germline V lookup: CDR1 SEHNR, CDR2 FQNEAQ (reference sequence). CDR3 coding DNA: TGTGCCAGCAGCTCAACTAGCGGCTACGAGCAGTACTTC. Amino acids: CASSSTSGYEQYF.

V usage is TRBV27 and J usage is TRBJ2-1, with 14 positions matching TRBD2. The CDR3 runs to 15 residues. Trimming removed 6 bases from V and 6 bases from J; junction bases left unmatched: 4. Looked up from germline, CDR1 is MNHEY and CDR2 is SMNVEV (reference sequence). Here the CDR3 reads CASSPTSGGVNEQFF. CDR3 sequence (DNA): TGTGCCAGCAGCCCGACTAGCGGGGGGGTCAATGAGCAGTTCTTC.

This chain uses TRBV14 with TRBJ2-7; 9 nucleotides align to TRBD1. Trimming took 4 bases from V and 1 from J; bases not matched to a gene: 8. The CDR3 contains 16 residues. CDR1 is SGHDN, CDR2 FVKESK, per germline. CDR3 nucleotides: TGTGCCAGCAGCCGACACAAGACAGGGGGTTCCTACGAGCAGTACTTC. This codes for CASSRHKTGGSYEQYF.

The CDR3 region has the DNA TGTGCCAGCACCAAATATCCGGGACAGGGAAGCTCTGGGGCCAACGTCCTGACTTTC. Its translation is CASTKYPGQGSSGANVLTF. The chain carries TRBV28 and TRBJ2-6; 9 positions match TRBD1. Germline loops: CDR1 MDHEN, CDR2 SYDVKM. V lost 7 bases to trimming and J lost 0 bases; unmatched junction nucleotides: 13. The CDR3 runs to 19 residues.